These T cell receptor beta chains were read from a single sample in a study of blood T cell repertoires in COVID-19. Here immunoSEQ multiplex PCR was the method, and the copy in TCRdb shows in-frame clones only, minus some. The repertoire holds around 24,000 clones, 80% seen once, with approximately 64% in the top ten. Input material: peripheral blood. The receptors were sampled from a woman older than 75 with acute or convalescent COVID-19. CDR3s include the opening cysteine and the closing phenylalanine or tryptophan. D genes are given only for firm matches. Some rows have no size entry. The others give once, few or many, or a class for an expanded clone.

j_call | cdr3_length | clone_size | v_call | d_call | cdr3_nt | cdr3_aa
TRBJ2-5 | 17 | . | TRBV24-1 | . | TGTGCCACCAGTGATTTGACCAGGGGAATATACGGGGAGACCCAGTACTTC | CATSDLTRGIYGETQYF
TRBJ1-2 | 12 | . | TRBV30 | TRBD1 | TGTGCCTGGACCGGGACAGGGAATGGCTACACCTTC | CAWTGTGNGYTF
TRBJ2-7 | 15 | . | TRBV4-3 | . | TGCGCCAGCAGCCCCCATAACAGTAACTCCTACGAGCAGTACTTC | CASSPHNSNSYEQYF
TRBJ2-4 | 13 | . | TRBV21-1 | . | TGTGCCAGCAGCAAAGGGAAGGGGAACATTCAGTACTTC | CASSKGKGNIQYF
TRBJ2-7 | 16 | once | TRBV19 | TRBD2 | TGTGCCAGTAGCCTTCGACTAGCGGGAGGGCCATACGAGCAGTACTTC | CASSLRLAGGPYEQYF
TRBJ2-3 | 12 | . | TRBV12-5 | . | TGTGCCGACCAGGGCAGTACAGATACGCAGTATTTT | CADQGSTDTQYF
TRBJ2-7 | 12 | once | TRBV7-2 | . | TGTGCCAGCAGCCTAAGCGTGAACGAGCAGTACTTC | CASSLSVNEQYF
TRBJ1-1 | 13 | . | TRBV12-3/TRBV12-4 | . | TGTGCCAGCAGTCCCTGGCAGTACACTGAAGCTTTCTTT | CASSPWQYTEAFF
TRBJ2-1 | 14 | once | TRBV5-1 | TRBD2 | TGCGCCAGCAGCAGTCTTTCGGGACTAGCGGGGGAGTTCTTC | CASSSLSGLAGEFF
TRBJ1-4 | 17 | . | TRBV25-1 | TRBD1 | TGTGCCAGCAGTATAGGACAGGGAGCGCGGGCTAATGAAAAACTGTTTTTT | CASSIGQGARANEKLFF
TRBJ2-5 | 14 | . | TRBV9 | . | TGTGCCAGCAGCGTAGAGAGAGGCGGGGAGACCCAGTACTTC | CASSVERGGETQYF
TRBJ2-3 | 18 | once | TRBV4-1 | TRBD2 | TGCGCCAGCAGCCAAGATCGGGCTAGCGGGGGGAGCACAGATACGCAGTATTTT | CASSQDRASGGSTDTQYF